The 30 T cell receptor beta chains below were found in one sample sequenced in a study of blood T cell repertoires in COVID-19. Sequencing was performed with immunoSEQ multiplex PCR; in TCRdb, only in-frame clones are kept and a portion is missing. Altogether fewer than 120,000 clones are present, around four fifths being singletons, with the ten largest covering 16%. Sequenced: peripheral blood. The source is an older woman with acute or convalescent COVID-19.

This clone has only a few counts. The chain is built from TRBV19 and TRBJ1-1, with D perhaps matching TRBD1 (6 bases). V gave up 3 bases and J gave up 1 base, with 15 bases separating them. The CDR3 is made up of 16 amino acids. The V gene's germline CDR1 is LNHDA and CDR2 SQIVND (reference sequence). CDR3 region: CASSISGTRRNTEAFF. For the CDR3, the DNA is TGTGCCAGTAGTATTTCCGGGACAAGAAGGAACACTGAAGCTTTCTTT.

The chain couples TRBV6-5 to TRBJ1-1, with 8 nucleotides matching TRBD1. Germline CDR1 and CDR2: MNHEY and SVGAGI. The V and J ends lost 6 bases and 6 bases, in that order; junction bases with no gene match: 9. There are 14 residues in the CDR3. This CDR3 is CASSLAGTGAEAFF. CDR3 sequence (DNA): TGTGCCAGCAGCCTGGCAGGGACAGGCGCTGAAGCTTTCTTT.

V gene TRBV6-6 combines with J gene TRBJ2-6, with TRBD2 as a possible D gene (7 bases). The V end lost 6 bases, the J end lost 3 bases, and 15 bases lay between the germline ends. The germline V gene has CDR1 MNHNY and CDR2 SVGAGI (reference sequence). The CDR3 loop spans 16 amino acids. The CDR3 sequence: CASSSRGAGGANVLTF. Here the CDR3 DNA reads TGTGCCAGCAGCTCCCGGGGGGCTGGTGGGGCCAACGTCCTGACTTTC.

The chain recombines TRBV28 with TRBJ1-1, with 9 bases lining up with TRBD1. The CDR3 covers 14 residues. V lost 5 bases to trimming and J lost 1 base; unmatched junction nucleotides: 2. CDR1 and CDR2 from the germline V gene are MDHEN and SYDVKM. The CDR3 bases are TGTGCCAGCAGTCGGGACAGGGCGAACACTGAAGCTTTCTTT. This encodes CASSRDRANTEAFF.

The chain joins TRBV7-3 to TRBJ1-2; D remains ambiguous. Germline values: CDR1 SGHTA, CDR2 FQGTGA. V was shortened by 2 bases and J by 6 bases, with 10 bases between the two germline ends. The CDR3 runs 13 residues. For the CDR3, the DNA is TGTGCCAGCAGCTTATCTGGGCGGGATGGCTACACCTTC. It translates to CASSLSGRDGYTF.

V and J are TRBV18 and TRBJ1-5, with D possibly matching TRBD1 (5 bases). CDR1 is KGHSH and CDR2 is LQKENI in the germline V gene. The germline V and J ends were trimmed by 2 bases and 5 bases, with 10 bases remaining between them. CDR3 length: 14 amino acids. The CDR3 coding sequence is TGTGCCAGCTCACCAGGGGGGTGGGATCAGCCCCAGCATTTT. Residues: CASSPGGWDQPQHF.

This chain connects TRBV11-3 to TRBJ1-2; D ambiguous. This CDR3 is 12 amino acids long. With 1 base removed from V and 9 bases from J, the gap between germline ends came to 9 bases. Germline CDR1 SGHNT, CDR2 YENEEA. The CDR3 bases are TGTGCCAGCAGCTTAGGCGATCTTCGCTACACCTTC. Translating it yields CASSLGDLRYTF.

The rearrangement uses TRBV18 and TRBJ2-5, with TRBD1 matching 7 bases. After removal of 3 bases from V and 2 bases from J, the junction contained 3 bases not matched to a gene. Per germline, CDR1 KGHSH and CDR2 LQKENI. There are 14 residues in the CDR3. The CDR3 coding sequence is TGTGCCAGCTCACCGGGACAGTCACAAGAGACCCAGTACTTC. This codes for CASSPGQSQETQYF.

The J gene is TRBJ1-4, the V gene TRBV5-1; TRBD1 might be the D (6 bases). Germline loops: CDR1 SGHRS, CDR2 YFSETQ. V lost 1 base, J lost 8 bases, and 18 bases lay in between. The CDR3 totals 16 residues. The CDR3: CASSLSLATGNEKLFF. CDR3 sequence (DNA): TGCGCCAGCAGCTTGTCCCTGGCAACAGGGAACGAAAAACTGTTTTTT.

This clone was detected a few times. This chain joins TRBV12-5 and TRBJ2-1; 7 nucleotides match TRBD1. V dropped 0 bases and J dropped 8; count of bases not matched to a gene: 7. Germline CDR1 is LGHNT and CDR2 is FRNRAP. CDR3 length: 15 residues. The CDR3 loop is CASGLVKGAGDEQFF. The CDR3 nucleotides read TGTGCTAGTGGTTTGGTAAAGGGGGCGGGCGATGAGCAGTTCTTC.

The chain couples TRBV7-2 to TRBJ1-1, with TRBD1 identical over 9 bases. The junction had 9 bases not matched to a gene; V was cut back by 3 bases and J by 4 bases. The CDR3 runs 16 residues. The germline V gene encodes CDR1 SGHTA and CDR2 FQGNSA. The CDR3 loop reads CASSLAGTGTGTEAFF. CDR3 in DNA: TGTGCCAGCAGCTTGGCGGGGACAGGGACGGGCACTGAAGCTTTCTTT.

This clone was counted only a few times. The V gene is TRBV11-3, the J gene TRBJ1-5; the D is unclear. Germline V gene sequence: CDR1 SGHNT, CDR2 YENEEA. CDR3 size: 12 residues. The V end lost 5 bases, the J end lost 5 bases, and 7 bases lay between the germline ends. The DNA for the CDR3 is TGTGCCAGCAGCCAACAAGATCAGCCCCAGCATTTT. Protein sequence: CASSQQDQPQHF.

V and J are TRBV6-5 and TRBJ1-6; D possibly corresponds to TRBD1 (6 bases). This CDR3 contains 13 residues. V lost 6 bases to trimming and J lost 10 bases, with 13 bases between them. Germline assignment: CDR1 MNHEY and CDR2 SVGAGI. The CDR3 loop is CASSRRDKSPLHF. CDR3 DNA: TGTGCCAGCAGCCGTAGGGACAAATCACCCCTCCACTTT.

V usage is TRBV19 and J usage is TRBJ1-6; D is undetermined. V lost 7 bases and J lost 2, with 15 bases in between. This CDR3 is 16 amino acids long. Germline assignment: CDR1 LNHDA and CDR2 SQIVND (reference sequence). The CDR3 DNA follows: TGTGCCAGTATGCGGAGTCCGAGCCCCTATAATTCACCCCTCCACTTT. Its translation is CASMRSPSPYNSPLHF.

The chain has TRBV6-5 and TRBJ2-3; TRBD1 might be the D (5 bases). Germline V gene data show CDR1 as MNHEY and CDR2 as SVGAGI. V was pared by 7 bases and J by 4 bases, with 15 bases between. This CDR3 spans 14 amino acids. Written as DNA, the CDR3 is TGTGCCAGCACCCCCCCCGCCAGGGCAGATACGCAGTATTTT. Its protein product is CASTPPARADTQYF.

V is TRBV12-3 or TRBV12-4 and J is TRBJ2-2; tentatively, D is TRBD1 (5 bases). The V gene lost 8 bases and the J gene lost 6 bases, with 13 bases spanning the gap. The CDR3 consists of 13 residues. For the CDR3, the DNA is TGTGCCAGCGGTAAAGGGGATGCCGGGGAGCTGTTTTTT. Translation gives CASGKGDAGELFF.

V and J are TRBV6-5 and TRBJ2-3, with D perhaps matching TRBD1 (6 bases). With 6 bases removed from V and 1 base from J, the gap between germline ends came to 11 bases. There are 14 residues in the CDR3. CDR1 is MNHEY and CDR2 is SVGAGI in the germline V gene. CDR3 bases: TGTGCCAGCAGCCCCAGGGGAGGCACAGATACGCAGTATTTT. Translation gives CASSPRGGTDTQYF.

This chain connects TRBV5-6 to TRBJ2-2; 8 bases align to TRBD1. After removal of 3 bases from V and 8 bases from J, the junction contained 12 bases not matched to a gene. CDR1 SGHDT and CDR2 YYEEEE come from the germline V gene. The CDR3 loop spans 16 amino acids. In DNA, the CDR3 is TGTGCCAGCAGCTCAACCGCCGGCAGGGGGCAAGGGGAGCTGTTTTTT. Translated: CASSSTAGRGQGELFF.

The chain's CDR3 is CASSLEAAIGAGGDSPLHF. CDR3 DNA: TGTGCCAGCAGCTTAGAAGCCGCGATCGGGGCGGGAGGGGATTCACCCCTCCACTTT. The chain recombines TRBV7-8 with TRBJ1-6, with a weak D call TRBD1 (5 bases). Germline-derived CDR1 and CDR2 are SGHVS and FQNEAQ. This CDR3 contains 19 residues. V shed 1 base and J shed 8 bases, with 24 bases lying between them.

A note on this clone: Mismatch with germline at one junction end may stem from a read error. The V gene is TRBV27, the J gene TRBJ2-5, with 8 bases fitting TRBD1. The CDR3 contains 15 residues. Germline assignment: CDR1 MNHEY and CDR2 SMNVEV (reference sequence). The DNA of the CDR3 is TGTGCCAGCTCACCGAGGGGACAGGCGAGAGAGGCCCAGTACTTC. Translation: CASSPRGQAREAQYF.

The chain joins TRBV6-1 to TRBJ1-5; 9 bases align to TRBD1. With V trimmed by 6 bases and J by 4 bases, 4 bases remained unmatched. The V gene's germline CDR1 is MNHNS and CDR2 SASEGT. This CDR3 has 14 residues. The CDR3 sequence: CASRRDRDNQPQHF. The CDR3 region has the DNA TGTGCCAGCAGGAGGGACAGGGATAATCAGCCCCAGCATTTT.

The genes are TRBV12-3 or TRBV12-4 and TRBJ1-1, with TRBD1 as a possible D gene (5 bases). The CDR3 consists of 11 residues. The V gene lost 2 bases and the J gene lost 10 bases, with 8 bases spanning the gap. The CDR3 here is CASSLWGGAFF. Written as DNA, the CDR3 is TGTGCCAGCAGTTTATGGGGGGGAGCTTTCTTT.

V usage is TRBV7-9 and J usage is TRBJ1-2, with no clear D. This CDR3 has 11 amino acids. Trimming removed 6 bases from V and 3 bases from J, with 5 bases in between. Germline V gene lookup returns CDR1 SEHNR and CDR2 FQNEAQ (reference sequence). In DNA, the CDR3 is TGTGCCAGCAGTCAGGACTATGGCTACACCTTC. Amino acid sequence: CASSQDYGYTF.

V usage is TRBV3-1 (or the pseudogene TRBV3-2) and J usage is TRBJ2-3; 9 bases are shared with TRBD2. This CDR3 has 20 amino acids. Trimming cost V 0 bases and J 3 bases; bases outside gene matches: 16. In germline, CDR1 is LGHDT, CDR2 YNNKEL (reference sequence). For the CDR3, the DNA is TGTGCCAGCAGCCAAGAGGTCGGTACGTGGGCGGGGGGGTTGACAGATACGCAGTATTTT. Translating it yields CASSQEVGTWAGGLTDTQYF.

This clone was counted only a few times. This chain links TRBV3-1 (or the pseudogene TRBV3-2) with TRBJ2-1; TRBD2 might be the D (7 bases). The V and J ends lost 4 bases and 3 bases respectively, with 16 bases between them. Germline CDR1 LGHDT, CDR2 YNNKEL (reference sequence). CDR3 size: 16 residues. The CDR3 DNA is TGTGCCAGCAGCCTCGATAGGGGGGGGGACTACAATGAGCAGTTCTTC. This sequence encodes CASSLDRGGDYNEQFF.

V usage is TRBV9 and J usage is TRBJ2-7; possible D gene TRBD2, 6 bases. Trimming took off 4 bases at V and 5 bases at J, with 13 bases between the two ends. CDR3 length equals 13 residues. The germline V gene has CDR1 SGDLS and CDR2 YYNGEE. CDR3 loop: CASSRLEYNEQYF. The CDR3 bases are TGTGCCAGCAGCAGACTAGAGTATAACGAGCAGTACTTC.

The rearrangement links TRBV7-9 to TRBJ2-5; maybe TRBD1 (6 bases). Trimming stripped 5 bases from V and 7 bases from J, with 23 bases between. CDR3 length: 16 amino acids. Germline V gene lookup returns CDR1 SEHNR and CDR2 FQNEAQ (reference sequence). CDR3 DNA: TGTGCCAGCAGCCCGCCCCGCCGGGACAACGCAGGGACCCAGTACTTC. Amino acid sequence: CASSPPRRDNAGTQYF.

The V and J genes are TRBV19 and TRBJ1-2, with 9 bases matching TRBD1. V lost 2 bases to trimming and J lost 2 bases; unmatched junction nucleotides: 3. The length of the CDR3 is 15 residues. The germline gives CDR1 LNHDA, CDR2 SQIVND (reference sequence). The CDR3, as DNA: TGTGCCAGTAGTATATCCGACAGGGGGAACTATGGCTACACCTTC. This sequence encodes CASSISDRGNYGYTF.

CDR3 region: CASSSTSGSSYEQYF. The CDR3 DNA reads as TGTGCCAGCAGCAGTACCAGCGGGAGCTCCTACGAGCAGTACTTC. The chain uses TRBV7-9 and TRBJ2-7; 8 bases are shared with TRBD2. CDR1 is SEHNR, CDR2 FQNEAQ, per germline (reference sequence). The ends lost 5 bases at V and 0 bases at J; junction bases unmatched: 6. The CDR3 is made up of 15 amino acids. Full variable domain (rest looked up from reference TRBV7-9 and TRBJ2-7): DTGVSQNPRHKITKRGQNVTFRCDPISEHNRLYWYRQTLGQGPEFLTYFQNEAQLEKSRLLSDRFSAERPKGSFSTLEIQRTEQGDSAMYLCASSSTSGSSYEQYFGPGTRLTVT.

This chain links TRBV6-1 with TRBJ1-2; D uncertain. Trimming shortened V by 3 bases and J by 8 bases, and 10 bases separated the two germline ends. The CDR3 runs 12 residues. Germline lookup yields CDR1 MNHNS and CDR2 SASEGT. The CDR3 is CASSDLRGGYTF. The CDR3 DNA is TGTGCCAGCAGTGACCTCAGAGGCGGCTACACCTTC.